Listed below are T cell receptor beta chains from one sample, sequenced in a study of cytomegalovirus exposure and HLA in healthy donors. The assay was immunoSEQ multiplex PCR, and TCRdb's table has in-frame clones only and misses some. The sample lists 190,000 or so clones, about 80% occurring once. The sequencing input was PBMCs. Receptors were obtained from a boy younger than 18 in good health and CMV-seronegative. Each CDR3 is given with its conserved first and last residue. Each record gives: V gene, CDR3 length, D gene, clone size, J gene, CDR3 protein, CDR3 DNA. D genes are given only for firm matches. Some rows have no size entry. The others give once, few or many, or a class for an expanded clone.

V gene: TRBV10-2
CDR3 length: 14
D gene: NA
clone size: NA
J gene: TRBJ1-3
CDR3 protein: CASRAGGSGNTIYF
CDR3 DNA: TGCGCCAGCAGGGCGGGGGGATCTGGAAACACCATATATTTT

V gene: TRBV7-8
CDR3 length: 18
D gene: TRBD2
clone size: NA
J gene: TRBJ2-3
CDR3 protein: CASSLKLAGGLGTDTQYF
CDR3 DNA: TGTGCCAGCAGCTTAAAGCTAGCGGGGGGGCTGGGCACAGATACGCAGTATTTT

V gene: TRBV25-1
CDR3 length: 18
D gene: TRBD2
clone size: NA
J gene: TRBJ2-2
CDR3 protein: CASSEYGTSGANTGELFF
CDR3 DNA: TGTGCCAGCAGTGAATATGGGACTAGCGGGGCGAACACCGGGGAGCTGTTTTTT

V gene: TRBV6-1
CDR3 length: 15
D gene: TRBD1
clone size: NA
J gene: TRBJ2-7
CDR3 protein: CASSEAHRGTYEQYF
CDR3 DNA: TGTGCCAGCAGTGAAGCACACAGGGGTACCTACGAGCAGTACTTC

V gene: TRBV5-4
CDR3 length: 14
D gene: NA
clone size: NA
J gene: TRBJ1-5
CDR3 protein: CASSLGGARQPQHF
CDR3 DNA: TGTGCCAGCAGCTTGGGTGGGGCCCGTCAGCCCCAGCATTTT

V gene: TRBV29-1
CDR3 length: 13
D gene: NA
clone size: NA
J gene: TRBJ1-5
CDR3 protein: CSVAGDLEQPQHF
CDR3 DNA: TGCAGCGTTGCAGGGGATCTCGAACAGCCCCAGCATTTT

V gene: TRBV7-8
CDR3 length: 15
D gene: TRBD1
clone size: NA
J gene: TRBJ2-1
CDR3 protein: CASSSTGAIYNEQFF
CDR3 DNA: TGTGCCAGCAGCTCAACAGGGGCAATCTACAATGAGCAGTTCTTC

V gene: TRBV9
CDR3 length: 13
D gene: NA
clone size: NA
J gene: TRBJ2-3
CDR3 protein: CASSVELAETQYF
CDR3 DNA: TGTGCCAGCAGCGTAGAACTAGCTGAGACGCAGTATTTT

V gene: TRBV6-1
CDR3 length: 17
D gene: TRBD1
clone size: NA
J gene: TRBJ2-2
CDR3 protein: CASSGRQGFASTGELFF
CDR3 DNA: TGTGCCAGCAGTGGAAGACAGGGTTTCGCTAGCACCGGGGAGCTGTTTTTT

V gene: TRBV10-2
CDR3 length: 12
D gene: NA
clone size: NA
J gene: TRBJ1-5
CDR3 protein: CASSYSNQPQHF
CDR3 DNA: TGCGCCAGCAGTTATAGCAATCAGCCCCAGCATTTT

V gene: TRBV5-1
CDR3 length: 15
D gene: TRBD1
clone size: NA
J gene: TRBJ2-1
CDR3 protein: CASSLEDRVSDEQFF
CDR3 DNA: TGCGCCAGCAGCTTGGAGGACAGGGTTAGTGATGAGCAGTTCTTC

V gene: TRBV2
CDR3 length: 11
D gene: NA
clone size: NA
J gene: TRBJ2-5
CDR3 protein: CASSETVAQYF
CDR3 DNA: TGTGCCAGCAGTGAAACGGTGGCCCAGTACTTC

V gene: TRBV4-1
CDR3 length: 20
D gene: TRBD1
clone size: NA
J gene: TRBJ2-2
CDR3 protein: CASSQAPPGQGARNTGELFF
CDR3 DNA: TGCGCCAGCAGCCAGGCACCTCCGGGACAGGGGGCGCGGAACACCGGGGAGCTGTTTTTT

V gene: TRBV6-5
CDR3 length: 12
D gene: TRBD1
clone size: NA
J gene: TRBJ1-1
CDR3 protein: CASSLSQGRAFF
CDR3 DNA: TGTGCCAGCAGCCTTTCACAGGGGAGGGCTTTCTTT

V gene: TRBV4-1
CDR3 length: 13
D gene: NA
clone size: few
J gene: TRBJ2-3
CDR3 protein: CASSQVGPNTQYF
CDR3 DNA: TGCGCCAGCAGCCAAGTGGGCCCCAATACGCAGTATTTT

V gene: TRBV6-5
CDR3 length: 14
D gene: NA
clone size: once
J gene: TRBJ2-7
CDR3 protein: CASSYSARGGEQYF
CDR3 DNA: TGTGCCAGCAGTTACTCGGCCCGTGGAGGCGAGCAGTACTTC

V gene: TRBV6-1
CDR3 length: 13
D gene: TRBD1
clone size: few
J gene: TRBJ2-1
CDR3 protein: CASIAGGQFEQFF
CDR3 DNA: TGTGCCAGCATTGCAGGGGGCCAGTTTGAGCAGTTCTTC

V gene: TRBV6-1
CDR3 length: 14
D gene: NA
clone size: NA
J gene: TRBJ2-6
CDR3 protein: CASSDGSGANVLTF
CDR3 DNA: TGTGCCAGCAGTGACGGCTCTGGGGCCAACGTCCTGACTTTC

V gene: TRBV7-9
CDR3 length: 12
D gene: NA
clone size: NA
J gene: TRBJ1-1
CDR3 protein: CASSKRGTEAFF
CDR3 DNA: TGTGCCAGCAGCAAAAGAGGCACTGAAGCTTTCTTT

V gene: TRBV7-9
CDR3 length: 15
D gene: NA
clone size: NA
J gene: TRBJ1-3
CDR3 protein: CASSSGQISGNTIYF
CDR3 DNA: TGTGCCAGCAGCTCAGGACAGATCTCTGGAAACACCATATATTTT

V gene: TRBV7-9
CDR3 length: 13
D gene: NA
clone size: few
J gene: TRBJ1-2
CDR3 protein: CASSREELYGYTF
CDR3 DNA: TGTGCCAGCAGCCGTGAGGAACTCTATGGCTACACCTTC

V gene: TRBV27
CDR3 length: 16
D gene: NA
clone size: NA
J gene: TRBJ2-1
CDR3 protein: CASHIEGGFLVNEQFF
CDR3 DNA: TGTGCCAGCCATATTGAAGGGGGATTCCTGGTAAATGAGCAGTTCTTC

V gene: TRBV30
CDR3 length: 16
D gene: TRBD1
clone size: NA
J gene: TRBJ1-4
CDR3 protein: CAWSVLWVQGGEKLFF
CDR3 DNA: TGTGCCTGGAGTGTACTCTGGGTACAGGGGGGTGAAAAACTGTTTTTT

V gene: TRBV6-1
CDR3 length: 12
D gene: NA
clone size: few
J gene: TRBJ1-3
CDR3 protein: CASPSSGNTIYF
CDR3 DNA: TGTGCCAGCCCCAGCTCTGGAAACACCATATATTTT

V gene: TRBV7-2
CDR3 length: 11
D gene: NA
clone size: NA
J gene: TRBJ2-1
CDR3 protein: CASSSRNEQFF
CDR3 DNA: TGTGCCAGCAGCTCTAGGAATGAGCAGTTCTTC

V gene: TRBV19
CDR3 length: 13
D gene: NA
clone size: NA
J gene: TRBJ1-3
CDR3 protein: CASSIGAADTIYF
CDR3 DNA: TGTGCCAGTAGTATTGGGGCGGCGGACACCATATATTTT

V gene: TRBV5-1
CDR3 length: 16
D gene: TRBD1
clone size: NA
J gene: TRBJ1-2
CDR3 protein: CASSHRQGARSHGYTF
CDR3 DNA: TGCGCCAGCAGTCATAGACAGGGGGCGCGGAGCCATGGCTACACCTTC

V gene: TRBV5-1
CDR3 length: 15
D gene: TRBD2
clone size: NA
J gene: TRBJ2-3
CDR3 protein: CASSVGLAVTDTQYF
CDR3 DNA: TGCGCCAGCAGCGTCGGACTAGCGGTCACAGATACGCAGTATTTT

V gene: TRBV2
CDR3 length: 13
D gene: TRBD1
clone size: NA
J gene: TRBJ2-5
CDR3 protein: CASKGTEQETQYF
CDR3 DNA: TGTGCCAGCAAAGGGACAGAACAAGAGACCCAGTACTTC

V gene: TRBV29-1
CDR3 length: 14
D gene: NA
clone size: NA
J gene: TRBJ1-2
CDR3 protein: CSVDWGLDNYGYTF
CDR3 DNA: TGCAGCGTTGACTGGGGGCTCGATAACTATGGCTACACCTTC

V gene: TRBV27
CDR3 length: 13
D gene: TRBD1
clone size: few
J gene: TRBJ1-2
CDR3 protein: CASSPLDRPSYTF
CDR3 DNA: TGTGCCAGCAGTCCCCTGGACAGGCCTAGCTACACCTTC

V gene: TRBV10-3
CDR3 length: 16
D gene: TRBD1
clone size: NA
J gene: TRBJ2-7
CDR3 protein: CAISDEGQRFDHEQYF
CDR3 DNA: TGTGCCATCAGTGACGAGGGACAGCGCTTCGACCACGAGCAGTACTTC

V gene: TRBV19
CDR3 length: 15
D gene: NA
clone size: NA
J gene: TRBJ2-6
CDR3 protein: CASSTQVPGANVLTF
CDR3 DNA: TGTGCCAGTAGTACACAGGTCCCCGGGGCCAACGTCCTGACTTTC

V gene: TRBV7-2
CDR3 length: 15
D gene: TRBD1
clone size: few
J gene: TRBJ2-7
CDR3 protein: CASSSYPLGGEEQYF
CDR3 DNA: TGTGCCAGCAGCTCCTATCCTCTAGGGGGCGAAGAGCAGTACTTC

V gene: TRBV5-6
CDR3 length: 14
D gene: NA
clone size: NA
J gene: TRBJ1-4
CDR3 protein: CASSLSLGAEKLFF
CDR3 DNA: TGTGCCAGCAGCTTGAGCTTGGGGGCTGAAAAACTGTTTTTT

V gene: TRBV5-1
CDR3 length: 15
D gene: TRBD1
clone size: NA
J gene: TRBJ2-3
CDR3 protein: CASSLAGQGTDTQYF
CDR3 DNA: TGCGCCAGCAGCTTGGCGGGACAGGGAACAGATACGCAGTATTTT

V gene: TRBV29-1
CDR3 length: 14
D gene: NA
clone size: NA
J gene: TRBJ2-7
CDR3 protein: CSVEEGNSYYEQYF
CDR3 DNA: TGCAGCGTTGAAGAGGGTAACAGCTACTACGAGCAGTACTTC

V gene: TRBV2
CDR3 length: 11
D gene: NA
clone size: NA
J gene: TRBJ1-2
CDR3 protein: CASTDLEGYTF
CDR3 DNA: TGTGCCAGCACAGACTTGGAAGGCTACACCTTC

V gene: TRBV29-1
CDR3 length: 13
D gene: NA
clone size: NA
J gene: TRBJ1-1
CDR3 protein: CSVVFGDYTEAFF
CDR3 DNA: TGCAGCGTTGTGTTTGGGGACTACACTGAAGCTTTCTTT

V gene: TRBV11-3
CDR3 length: 12
D gene: NA
clone size: few
J gene: TRBJ1-1
CDR3 protein: CASSSLGQEAFF
CDR3 DNA: TGTGCCAGCAGCTCACTCGGACAGGAAGCTTTCTTT

V gene: TRBV6-6
CDR3 length: 15
D gene: TRBD1
clone size: NA
J gene: TRBJ1-6
CDR3 protein: CASSYSDRADSPLHF
CDR3 DNA: TGTGCCAGCAGTTACTCCGACAGGGCTGACTCACCCCTCCACTTT

V gene: TRBV9
CDR3 length: 14
D gene: NA
clone size: once
J gene: TRBJ2-2
CDR3 protein: CASSVSGGTGELFF
CDR3 DNA: TGTGCCAGCAGCGTATCTGGAGGGACCGGGGAGCTGTTTTTT

V gene: TRBV13
CDR3 length: 15
D gene: TRBD1
clone size: NA
J gene: TRBJ1-1
CDR3 protein: CASSFRDRVNTEAFF
CDR3 DNA: TGTGCCAGCAGCTTTAGGGACAGGGTGAACACTGAAGCTTTCTTT

V gene: TRBV10-2
CDR3 length: 14
D gene: NA
clone size: NA
J gene: TRBJ1-4
CDR3 protein: CASSTTGAGEKLFF
CDR3 DNA: TGCGCCAGCAGCACGACAGGCGCCGGGGAAAAACTGTTTTTT

V gene: TRBV9
CDR3 length: 13
D gene: NA
clone size: few
J gene: TRBJ2-2
CDR3 protein: CASTRATPGELFF
CDR3 DNA: TGTGCCAGTACCCGTGCTACCCCCGGGGAGCTGTTTTTT

V gene: TRBV5-1
CDR3 length: 14
D gene: NA
clone size: once
J gene: TRBJ2-7
CDR3 protein: CASSLASQSYEQYF
CDR3 DNA: TGCGCCAGCAGCTTGGCCTCACAGTCCTACGAGCAGTACTTC

V gene: TRBV7-9
CDR3 length: 18
D gene: TRBD1
clone size: few
J gene: TRBJ2-3
CDR3 protein: CASSSPAGQGARRDTQYF
CDR3 DNA: TGTGCCAGCAGCTCCCCAGCGGGACAGGGGGCTCGTCGAGATACGCAGTATTTT

V gene: TRBV30
CDR3 length: 13
D gene: TRBD1
clone size: NA
J gene: TRBJ2-3
CDR3 protein: CAWEPGQRDTQYF
CDR3 DNA: TGTGCCTGGGAGCCGGGACAGAGAGATACGCAGTATTTT

V gene: TRBV9
CDR3 length: 14
D gene: TRBD1
clone size: NA
J gene: TRBJ1-5
CDR3 protein: CASSPTGGGQPQHF
CDR3 DNA: TGTGCCAGCAGTCCTACAGGGGGTGGACAGCCCCAGCATTTT

V gene: TRBV7-2
CDR3 length: 17
D gene: TRBD1
clone size: NA
J gene: TRBJ1-1
CDR3 protein: CASSLVGTGVWGTEAFF
CDR3 DNA: TGTGCCAGCAGCTTAGTTGGGACAGGGGTGTGGGGCACTGAAGCTTTCTTT

V gene: TRBV11-2
CDR3 length: 16
D gene: TRBD1
clone size: NA
J gene: TRBJ1-1
CDR3 protein: CASSLKTGQLNTEAFF
CDR3 DNA: TGTGCCAGCAGCTTAAAAACGGGACAGTTGAACACTGAAGCTTTCTTT

V gene: TRBV7-9
CDR3 length: 16
D gene: TRBD2
clone size: NA
J gene: TRBJ2-7
CDR3 protein: CSSSLVWAGGPNEQYF
CDR3 DNA: TGTTCCAGCAGCTTAGTTTGGGCGGGAGGCCCCAACGAGCAGTACTTC

V gene: TRBV11-3
CDR3 length: 13
D gene: TRBD1
clone size: NA
J gene: TRBJ1-3
CDR3 protein: CASSSGQGHTIYF
CDR3 DNA: TGTGCCAGCAGCTCGGGACAGGGCCACACCATATATTTT

V gene: TRBV19
CDR3 length: 13
D gene: NA
clone size: NA
J gene: TRBJ2-7
CDR3 protein: CASSAGHSYEQYF
CDR3 DNA: TGTGCCAGTAGTGCAGGTCACTCCTACGAGCAGTACTTC